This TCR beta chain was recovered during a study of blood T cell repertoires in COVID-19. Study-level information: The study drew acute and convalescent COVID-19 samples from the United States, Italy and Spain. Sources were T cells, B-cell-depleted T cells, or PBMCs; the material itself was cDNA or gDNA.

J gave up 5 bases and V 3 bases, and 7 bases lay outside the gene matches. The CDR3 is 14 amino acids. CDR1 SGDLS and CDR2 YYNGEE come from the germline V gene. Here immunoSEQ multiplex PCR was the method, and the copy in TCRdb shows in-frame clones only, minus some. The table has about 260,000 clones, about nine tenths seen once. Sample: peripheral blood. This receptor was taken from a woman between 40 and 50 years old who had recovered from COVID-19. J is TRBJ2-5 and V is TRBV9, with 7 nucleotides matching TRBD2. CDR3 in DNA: TGTGCCAGCAGCGCCCCGTGGGGGGGTGAGACCCAGTACTTC. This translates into CASSAPWGGETQYF.